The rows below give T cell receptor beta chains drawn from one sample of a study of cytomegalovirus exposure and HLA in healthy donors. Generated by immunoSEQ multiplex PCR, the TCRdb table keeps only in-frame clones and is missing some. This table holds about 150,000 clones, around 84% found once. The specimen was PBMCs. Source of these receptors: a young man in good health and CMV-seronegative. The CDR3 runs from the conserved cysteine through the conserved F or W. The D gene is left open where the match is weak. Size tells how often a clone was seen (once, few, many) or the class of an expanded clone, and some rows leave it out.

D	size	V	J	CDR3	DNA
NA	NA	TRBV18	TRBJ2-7	CASSPGLSYEQYF	TGTGCCAGCTCACCGGGACTGTCCTACGAGCAGTACTTC
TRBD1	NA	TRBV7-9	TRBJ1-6	CASSLDRGFSPLHF	TGTGCCAGCAGCCTTGACAGGGGGTTTTCACCCCTCCACTTT
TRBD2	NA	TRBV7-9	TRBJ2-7	CASNWEGGGSSYEQYF	TGTGCCAGCAACTGGGAGGGCGGAGGGTCCTCCTACGAGCAGTACTTC
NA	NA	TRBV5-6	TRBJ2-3	CASSLGTSTDTQYF	TGTGCCAGCAGCTTAGGGACTAGCACAGATACGCAGTATTTT
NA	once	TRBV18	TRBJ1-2	CASSPPAGLDGYTF	TGTGCCAGCTCGCCACCCGCCGGACTCGATGGCTACACCTTC
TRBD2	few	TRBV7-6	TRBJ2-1	CASSLGTGGTYNEQFF	TGTGCCAGCAGCTTGGGGACGGGGGGAACCTACAATGAGCAGTTCTTC
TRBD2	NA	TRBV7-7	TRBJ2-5	CASSLGGPSSGGSQETQYF	TGTGCTAGCAGCTTAGGGGGCCCGTCTAGCGGGGGGAGCCAAGAGACCCAGTACTTC
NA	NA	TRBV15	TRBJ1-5	CASGVRGINQPQHF	TGTGCCTCCGGGGTTAGGGGGATAAATCAGCCCCAGCATTTT
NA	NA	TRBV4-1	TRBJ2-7	CASSQALDSEQYF	TGCGCCAGCAGCCAAGCCCTAGACAGCGAGCAGTACTTC
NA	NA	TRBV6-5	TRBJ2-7	CASSRGGGLRNEQYF	TGTGCCAGCAGTAGGGGCGGCGGCCTTAGGAACGAGCAGTACTTC
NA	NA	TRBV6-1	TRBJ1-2	CASSETLWVKGDVDYGYTF	TGTGCCAGCAGTGAAACTCTTTGGGTAAAAGGGGATGTCGACTATGGCTACACCTTC
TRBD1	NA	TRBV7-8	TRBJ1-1	CASRKNRGVFTEAFF	TGTGCCAGCAGGAAAAACAGGGGAGTGTTCACTGAAGCTTTCTTT
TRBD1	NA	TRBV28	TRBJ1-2	CASLLGTGVLGYTF	TGTGCCAGCCTTCTCGGGACAGGGGTGCTTGGCTACACCTTC
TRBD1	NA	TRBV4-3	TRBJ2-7	CASSHITGQGKHEQYF	TGCGCCAGCAGCCATATCACCGGACAGGGGAAGCACGAGCAGTACTTC
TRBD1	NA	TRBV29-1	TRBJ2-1	CSSAGQGIYNEQFF	TGCAGCTCCGCGGGACAGGGAATATACAATGAGCAGTTCTTC
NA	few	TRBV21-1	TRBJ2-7	CASSKGRLAVGIEQYF	TGTGCCAGCAGCAAAGGGCGACTAGCGGTTGGTATCGAGCAGTACTTC
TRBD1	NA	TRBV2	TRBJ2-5	CASRDRGREETQYF	TGTGCCAGCAGAGACAGGGGGCGCGAAGAGACCCAGTACTTC
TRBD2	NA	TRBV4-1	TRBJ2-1	CASSQDPTSGLAGGMSNEQFF	TGCGCCAGCAGCCAAGACCCAACGTCCGGGCTAGCGGGAGGTATGAGCAATGAGCAGTTCTTC
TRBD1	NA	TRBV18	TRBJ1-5	CASSPGGTGSFFGNQPQHF	TGTGCCAGCTCACCAGGCGGGACAGGGTCGTTTTTCGGCAATCAGCCCCAGCATTTT
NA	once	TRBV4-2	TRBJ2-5	CASSQGPAEETQYF	TGTGCCAGCAGCCAAGGTCCGGCGGAAGAGACCCAGTACTTC
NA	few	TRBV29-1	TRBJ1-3	CSVAGGNTIYF	TGCAGCGTCGCGGGGGGAAACACCATATATTTT
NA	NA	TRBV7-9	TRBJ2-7	CASSPRGRGSYEQYF	TGTGCCAGCAGCCCACGGGGGAGGGGGTCGTACGAGCAGTACTTC
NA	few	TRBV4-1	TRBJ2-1	CASSQEFRADFNEQFF	TGCGCCAGCAGCCAAGAGTTCCGAGCGGACTTCAATGAGCAGTTCTTC
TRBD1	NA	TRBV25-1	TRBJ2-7	CASSDPTGGYSYEQYF	TGTGCCAGCAGTGATCCAACAGGGGGCTATTCCTACGAGCAGTACTTC
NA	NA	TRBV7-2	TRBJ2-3	CASSQVREDTQYF	TGTGCCAGCAGTCAGGTCCGGGAAGATACGCAGTATTTT
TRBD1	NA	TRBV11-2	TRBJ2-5	CASSAAQGYQETQYF	TGTGCCAGCAGCGCCGCACAGGGGTACCAAGAGACCCAGTACTTC
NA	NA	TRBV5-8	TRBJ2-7	CASSLYYEQYF	TGTGCCAGCAGCCTATACTACGAGCAGTACTTC
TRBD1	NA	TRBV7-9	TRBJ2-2	CASSSTGADTGELFF	TGTGCCAGCAGCTCTACAGGGGCGGACACCGGGGAGCTGTTTTTT
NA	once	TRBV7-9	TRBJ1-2	CSSSLSQDSSVRYGYTF	TGTTCCAGCAGCTTGTCCCAAGACAGTTCGGTACGCTATGGCTACACCTTC
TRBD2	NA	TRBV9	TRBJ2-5	CASSVASGGVKETQYF	TGTGCCAGCAGCGTAGCGAGCGGGGGGGTGAAAGAGACCCAGTACTTC
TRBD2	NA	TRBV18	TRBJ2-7	CASSPLSASGGTYEQYF	TGTGCCAGCTCACCGCTCTCGGCTAGCGGGGGCACCTACGAGCAGTACTTC
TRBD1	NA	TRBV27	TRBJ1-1	CASSLSQGANTEAFF	TGTGCCAGCAGTTTATCACAGGGGGCAAACACTGAAGCTTTCTTT
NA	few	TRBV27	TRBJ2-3	CASSRQGPSGTDTQYF	TGTGCCAGCAGTCGTCAGGGCCCGTCCGGCACAGATACGCAGTATTTT
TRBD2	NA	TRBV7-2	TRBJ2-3	CASSLLAGLTDTQYF	TGTGCCAGCAGCCTACTAGCGGGACTCACAGATACGCAGTATTTT
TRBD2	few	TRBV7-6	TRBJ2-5	CASSSVAGKETQYF	TGTGCCAGCAGCTCTGTAGCGGGCAAAGAGACCCAGTACTTC
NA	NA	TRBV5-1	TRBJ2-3	CASSLLGLPGTDTQYF	TGCGCCAGCAGCTTGTTGGGACTCCCTGGGACAGATACGCAGTATTTT
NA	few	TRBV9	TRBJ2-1	CASSEYPGGFF	TGTGCCAGCAGCGAATACCCAGGAGGGTTCTTC
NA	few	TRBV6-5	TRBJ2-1	CASSYPPVGPNNEQFF	TGTGCCAGCAGTTACCCCCCTGTGGGCCCAAACAATGAGCAGTTCTTC
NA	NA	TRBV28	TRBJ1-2	CASSAPPDGYTF	TGTGCCAGCAGCGCTCCCCCGGATGGCTACACCTTC
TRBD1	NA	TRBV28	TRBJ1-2	CASSFAGGGGYTF	TGTGCCAGCAGTTTTGCAGGGGGCGGTGGCTACACCTTC
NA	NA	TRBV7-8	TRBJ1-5	CASSLVYGSSNQPQHF	TGTGCCAGCAGCTTAGTTTATGGCAGTAGCAATCAGCCCCAGCATTTT
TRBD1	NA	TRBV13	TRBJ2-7	CASSRPGQGYEQYF	TGTGCCAGCAGCAGACCGGGACAGGGCTACGAGCAGTACTTC
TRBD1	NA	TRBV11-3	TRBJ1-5	CASSRGQGANQPQHF	TGTGCCAGCAGCCGGGGACAGGGTGCGAATCAGCCCCAGCATTTT
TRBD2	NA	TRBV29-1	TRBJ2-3	CSVAAGELTDTQYF	TGCAGCGTTGCGGCGGGGGAATTGACAGATACGCAGTATTTT
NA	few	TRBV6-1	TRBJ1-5	CASSGAGFQPQHF	TGTGCCAGCAGTGGGGCAGGATTCCAGCCCCAGCATTTT
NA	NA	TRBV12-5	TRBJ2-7	CASGEGEIYEQYF	TGTGCTAGTGGTGAGGGGGAAATCTACGAGCAGTACTTC
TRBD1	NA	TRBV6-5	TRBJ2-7	CASRQGQGTYEQYF	TGTGCCAGCAGGCAGGGACAGGGGACATACGAGCAGTACTTC
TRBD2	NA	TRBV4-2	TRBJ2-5	CASSQEGALAGGPETQYF	TGTGCCAGCAGCCAAGAGGGGGCCTTAGCGGGGGGGCCGGAGACCCAGTACTTC
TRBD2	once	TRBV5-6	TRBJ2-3	CASSNSERGVTDTQYF	TGTGCCAGCAGCAACTCTGAGCGGGGGGTCACAGATACGCAGTATTTT
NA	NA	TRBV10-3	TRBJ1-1	CAISDFGETEAFF	TGTGCCATCAGTGATTTTGGTGAGACTGAAGCTTTCTTT
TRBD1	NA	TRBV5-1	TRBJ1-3	CASSWGQGKGNTIYF	TGCGCCAGCAGCTGGGGACAGGGAAAGGGAAACACCATATATTTT
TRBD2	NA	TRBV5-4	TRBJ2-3	CASSVAGGPTDTQYF	TGTGCCAGCAGCGTTGCGGGGGGGCCAACAGATACGCAGTATTTT
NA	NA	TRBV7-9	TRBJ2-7	CASSPVPGNYEQYF	TGTGCCAGCAGCCCCGTTCCCGGAAACTACGAGCAGTACTTC
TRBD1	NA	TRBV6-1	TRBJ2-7	CASSPDRNSYEQYF	TGTGCCAGCAGTCCGGACAGGAACTCCTACGAGCAGTACTTC
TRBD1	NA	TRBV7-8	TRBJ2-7	CASGDRGRYEQYF	TGTGCCAGCGGGGACAGGGGGCGATACGAGCAGTACTTC
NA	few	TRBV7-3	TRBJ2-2	CASSSSNGGELFF	TGTGCCAGCAGCTCTAGCAACGGCGGGGAGCTGTTTTTT
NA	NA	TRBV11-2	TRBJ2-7	CASSLGQFTYEQYF	TGTGCCAGCAGCTTAGGACAGTTCACCTACGAGCAGTACTTC